Shown below are 28 T cell receptor beta chains from a single sample sequenced in a study of identical twins. TCRdb redid the calling of the 5' RACE reads with MiXCR, one entry per CDR3 protein. This sample has 1.5 million to 2 million distinct CDR3 sequences, with more than 30% found just once. Material for sequencing was cord blood. Source of these receptors: a newborn girl in good health.

This clonotype was detected only a few times. The genes are TRBV3-1 and TRBJ1-2; D not resolved. CDR1 and CDR2 (germline): LGHDT, YNNKEL (reference sequence). This CDR3 comprises 11 residues. V dropped 0 bases and J dropped 7 bases, with 3 bases sitting between them. In DNA, the CDR3 is TGTGCCAGCAGCCAAGAGGTTGGCTACACCTTC. Translation gives CASSQEVGYTF.

The chain recombines TRBV4-1 with TRBJ2-5, with TRBD1 matching over 7 bases. The J call may not be correct, given that the DNA end is closer to TRBJ2-7. The CDR3 spans 15 residues. Per the germline V gene, CDR1 is MGHRA and CDR2 is YSYEKL. The CDR3: CASSQDFQGGGEQYF. The CDR3 DNA sequence: TGCGCCAGCAGCCAAGATTTTCAAGGGGGCGGCGAGCAGTACTTC.

This clonotype appeared a few times. The chain links TRBV28 to TRBJ1-2; the match to TRBD1 covers 9 bases. V trimming: 6 bases; J trimming: 8 bases; junction bases outside the gene matches: 7. The germline CDR1 and CDR2 sequences are MDHEN and SYDVKM. CDR3 length: 13 residues. The CDR3 loop is CASRSGTGTGYTF. Written as DNA, the CDR3 is TGTGCCAGCAGATCCGGGACAGGGACCGGCTACACCTTC.

This clonotype has a handful of counts. This chain uses TRBV25-1 with TRBJ2-3; D is possibly TRBD1 (5 bases). CDR1 and CDR2 (germline): MGHDK, SYGVNS. There are 15 residues in the CDR3. V dropped 4 bases and J dropped 0 bases, with 11 bases sitting between them. The CDR3 coding sequence is TGTGCCAGCAGTGGAAGACAGTGGAGCACAGATACGCAGTATTTT. Protein sequence: CASSGRQWSTDTQYF.

This chain joins TRBV20-1 and TRBJ2-4; 7 bases fit TRBD2. The CDR3 contains 15 residues. The V gene end was trimmed by 1 base and the J gene end by 1 base; junction bases not matched to a gene: 4. The germline gives CDR1 DFQATT, CDR2 SNEGSKA (reference sequence). This CDR3 reads CSARAVAGAKNIQYF. The CDR3 region has the DNA TGCAGTGCTAGAGCGGTAGCGGGCGCCAAAAACATTCAGTACTTC.

The table lists this clonotype with a few counts. The chain couples TRBV25-1 to TRBJ2-7; the match to TRBD1 covers 7 bases. V gave up 5 bases and J gave up 2 bases; unmatched junction bases: 6. This CDR3 is 14 amino acids long. Per germline, CDR1 MGHDK and CDR2 SYGVNS. The CDR3 bases are TGTGCCAGCAGTACGGGACAGCCTCCCTACGAGCAGTACTTC. Translation: CASSTGQPPYEQYF.

About this clonotype: Possible read error: a much larger clone is one base away. The chain couples TRBV7-2 to TRBJ2-1; perhaps TRBD2 as D (6 bases). Germline assignment: CDR1 SGHTA and CDR2 FQGNSA. The V gene lost 5 bases and the J gene lost 3 bases, with 14 bases spanning the gap. CDR3 size: 15 residues. The CDR3 sequence: CASSPDGGLYNEQFF. In nucleotides, the CDR3 is TGTGCCAGCAGCCCAGACGGGGGTCTCTACAATGAGCAGTTCTTC.

This clonotype was counted many times. This chain joins TRBV5-1 and TRBJ1-2; 8 nucleotides match TRBD1. There are 14 residues in the CDR3. CDR1 is SGHRS, CDR2 YFSETQ, per germline. V dropped 0 bases and J dropped 6; count of bases not matched to a gene: 4. The CDR3 reads CASSLGSGGDGYTF. The CDR3 coding sequence is TGCGCCAGCAGCTTGGGCTCAGGGGGCGATGGCTACACCTTC.

This clonotype was seen a handful of times. The chain is built from TRBV12-3 or TRBV12-4 and TRBJ1-6, with 8 bases aligning to TRBD1. This CDR3 has 14 residues. Germline trimming cut 7 bases from V and 7 bases from J; bases unmatched to any gene: 6. The CDR3 bases are TGTGCCAGCACCGGACAGGGAGACAATTCACCCCTCCACTTT. This sequence encodes CASTGQGDNSPLHF.

The chain uses TRBV10-2 and TRBJ2-1; TRBD2 is a possible D gene (7 bases). V lost 3 bases, J lost 7 bases, and 16 bases lay in between. The CDR3 is 15 amino acids. Germline V gives CDR1 WSHSY, CDR2 SAAADI. The CDR3 region is CASSEKRGGLNEQFF. CDR3 coding DNA: TGCGCCAGCAGTGAAAAGAGGGGGGGCCTGAATGAGCAGTTCTTC.

On this clonotype: A clone one base away is much larger, so this may be a read error. The V gene is TRBV4-2, the J gene TRBJ1-2, with 10 bases identical to TRBD1. CDR3 length equals 16 residues. The trim removed 1 base at V and 4 bases at J, leaving 6 bases unmatched. Germline values: CDR1 LGHNA, CDR2 YNFKEQ. CDR3 region: CASSQAATGGVYGYTF. The CDR3 coding sequence is TGTGCCAGCAGCCAAGCTGCGACAGGGGGCGTCTATGGCTACACCTTC.

The V call is TRBV27, the J call TRBJ1-1; D is unresolved. Germline CDR1 reads MNHEY; CDR2 reads SMNVEV (reference sequence). Trimming left V 4 bases short and J 7 bases short, with 10 bases between. The CDR3 spans 12 residues. CDR3 loop: CASSSPALEAFF. CDR3 nucleotide sequence: TGTGCCAGCAGTTCCCCGGCCCTTGAAGCTTTCTTT.

This sequence joins TRBV27 and TRBJ1-1, with 7 bases lining up with TRBD1. Germline values: CDR1 MNHEY, CDR2 SMNVEV (reference sequence). The CDR3 has 16 residues. The J segment lost 0 bases and the V segment lost 5 bases, leaving 9 bases of the junction unmatched. The CDR3 spells CASSPWDSRMNTEAFF. DNA of the CDR3: TGTGCCAGCAGTCCGTGGGACAGTCGCATGAACACTGAAGCTTTCTTT.

The chain joins TRBV6-1 to TRBJ1-1; D not resolved. The CDR3 runs to 15 residues. Germline lookup yields CDR1 MNHNS and CDR2 SASEGT. V was shortened by 5 bases and J by 2 bases, with 15 bases between the two germline ends. The CDR3 coding sequence is TGTGCCAGCAGTCCTAACCGACGGACTAACACTGAAGCTTTCTTT. Translation: CASSPNRRTNTEAFF.

This clonotype has only a few counts. The V gene is TRBV7-9, the J gene TRBJ2-1; TRBD2 is a possible D gene (6 bases). CDR1 and CDR2 from the germline V gene are SEHNR and FQNEAQ (reference sequence). The V end lost 5 bases, the J end lost 1 base, and 18 bases lay between the germline ends. This CDR3 region has 17 residues. Written as DNA, the CDR3 is TGTGCCAGCAGCCTTTACTTTAAGCGGGTGTCCTACAATGAGCAGTTCTTC. This sequence encodes CASSLYFKRVSYNEQFF.

A few counts support this clonotype. The V gene is TRBV29-1, the J gene TRBJ2-2, with 7 bases that match TRBD2. Losses at the gene ends were 7 bases for V and 3 bases for J; bases not matched to a gene: 5. Looked up from germline, CDR1 is SQVTM and CDR2 is ANQGSEA. The CDR3 covers 13 residues. The CDR3: CSAERDYTGELFF. CDR3 DNA: TGCAGCGCCGAGCGGGACTACACCGGGGAGCTGTTTTTT.

The sample holds a few counts of this clonotype. The chain is built from TRBV11-2 and TRBJ1-2; 9 nucleotides align to TRBD1. V lost 1 base, J lost 5 bases, and 8 bases stayed unmatched. CDR3 length: 16 residues. Looked up from germline, CDR1 is SGHAT and CDR2 is FQNNGV. The CDR3 region has the DNA TGTGCCAGCAGCTTAGGACGGGGGACAGGGCGGTATGGCTACACCTTC. Translated, it gives CASSLGRGTGRYGYTF.

V is TRBV4-1 and J is TRBJ2-1, with TRBD2 matching 11 bases. Germline V gene sequence: CDR1 MGHRA, CDR2 YSYEKL. The CDR3 sequence is 19 residues long. V lost 4 bases to trimming and J lost 3 bases; unmatched junction nucleotides: 14. CDR3 in DNA: TGCGCCAGCAGCCTCCTCCCTCCCCGTCTAGCGGGGGGCTACAATGAGCAGTTCTTC. It yields the protein CASSLLPPRLAGGYNEQFF.

The chain combines TRBV25-1 with TRBJ1-2; the match to TRBD1 covers 10 bases. The CDR3 totals 11 residues. Trimming took 10 bases from V and 7 from J; bases not matched to a gene: 3. Germline CDR1 MGHDK, CDR2 SYGVNS. The chain's CDR3 is CATWTGGGYTF. The CDR3, as DNA: TGTGCCACCTGGACAGGGGGTGGCTACACCTTC.

This chain joins TRBV2 and TRBJ2-5, with 8 bases identical to TRBD2. Germline CDR1 SNHLY, CDR2 FYNNEI. The CDR3 is 15 amino acids. J was trimmed by 6 bases and V by 5 bases; bases with no gene match: 11. The DNA of the CDR3 is TGTGCCAGCAGTTCCGAGAGCGGGGGTTGGAAGACCCAGTACTTC. This sequence encodes CASSSESGGWKTQYF.

In its sample, this clonotype was seen a few times. The CDR3 protein is CASSSGRANTGELFF. The CDR3 region has the DNA TGTGCCAGCAGTAGCGGGAGGGCGAACACCGGGGAGCTGTTTTTT. V usage is TRBV6-5 and J usage is TRBJ2-2; the match to TRBD2 covers 10 bases. This CDR3 is built from 15 residues. The ends lost 5 bases at V and 0 bases at J; junction bases unmatched: 0. Per germline, CDR1 MNHEY and CDR2 SVGAGI.

The chain links TRBV5-6 to TRBJ2-2, with D possibly matching TRBD2 (6 bases). The CDR3 consists of 16 residues. Trimming took off 4 bases at V and 7 bases at J, with 20 bases between the two ends. CDR1 is SGHDT and CDR2 is YYEEEE in the germline V gene. The CDR3 DNA reads as TGTGCCAGCAGCCCTCCAAGCGGGCTGTACGGCGGGGAGCTGTTTTTT. Amino acid sequence: CASSPPSGLYGGELFF.

Points on this clonotype: The junction and the germline gene differ at one end; a read error may be behind it. V is TRBV4-1 and J is TRBJ1-6, with D possibly matching TRBD1 (6 bases). Per germline, CDR1 MGHRA and CDR2 YSYEKL. The CDR3 runs 16 residues. CDR3 region: CASSPSERGHNSPLYF. The DNA for the CDR3 is TGCGCCAGCAGCCCAAGTGAGAGGGGACATAATTCACCCCTCTACTTT.

The chain links TRBV6-2 or TRBV6-3 to TRBJ2-7; D not resolved. Germline V CDR1 and CDR2: MNHEY, SVGEGT. V was pared by 6 bases and J by 7 bases, with 13 bases between. The CDR3 has 12 amino acids. The CDR3 protein is CASSSTALEQYF. As DNA, the CDR3 is TGTGCCAGCAGCTCTACCGCCCTTGAGCAGTACTTC.

The gene calls are TRBV6-5 and TRBJ2-2; no clear D. Trimming stripped 5 bases from V and 9 bases from J, with 13 bases between. Germline assignment: CDR1 MNHEY and CDR2 SVGAGI. The CDR3 extends over 13 amino acids. The CDR3 DNA follows: TGTGCCAGCAGTCCCGTCGGAAAGAGGGAGCTGTTTTTT. Residues: CASSPVGKRELFF.

This clonotype was counted a few times. The chain employs TRBV9 and TRBJ1-1; no clear D. V lost 1 base, J lost 3 bases, and 13 bases lay in between. Germline loops: CDR1 SGDLS, CDR2 YYNGEE. The CDR3 has 15 amino acids. The CDR3, as DNA: TGTGCCAGCAGCGTAAGACCCCAACCAGACACTGAAGCTTTCTTT. This translates into CASSVRPQPDTEAFF.

The chain joins TRBV2 to TRBJ1-2; a weak D match, TRBD1 (5 bases). Germline values: CDR1 SNHLY, CDR2 FYNNEI. V was clipped by 5 bases and J by 5 bases, with 12 bases between them. The CDR3 runs 13 residues. CDR3 sequence reads: CASSQQALYGYTF. CDR3 sequence (DNA): TGTGCCAGCAGTCAACAGGCTTTATATGGCTACACCTTC.

This clonotype has just a few counts. The chain recombines TRBV7-2 with TRBJ1-5; D remains ambiguous. The CDR3 extends over 14 amino acids. CDR1 is SGHTA and CDR2 is FQGNSA in the germline V gene. The V and J ends lost 2 bases and 4 bases respectively, with 9 bases between them. The CDR3 region is CASSLMLGNQPQHF. The CDR3 region has the DNA TGTGCCAGCAGCTTAATGTTGGGGAATCAGCCCCAGCATTTT.